These T cell receptor beta chains were read from a single sample in a study of blood T cell repertoires in COVID-19. Assay: immunoSEQ multiplex PCR; the TCRdb copy retains only in-frame clones and omits some. In the table there are 200,000 to 250,000 clones, under 85% of which are singletons. The sequencing sample was made of PBMCs or T cells enriched from blood (not recorded which). All receptors derive from a man in his sixties who had recovered from COVID-19. The CDR3 runs from the conserved cysteine through the conserved F or W. A D gene is named only where the DNA matches it firmly. Size is stated for part of the rows, as once, few or many counts, or as a class when the clone is expanded.

abundance | j_gene | d_gene | v_gene | CDR3aa | CDR3nt
. | TRBJ1-2 | . | TRBV19 | CASRRRGSDYGYTF | TGTGCCAGTCGGCGTAGGGGGAGTGACTATGGCTACACCTTC
. | TRBJ2-7 | TRBD1 | TRBV18 | CASSPDREPYEQYF | TGTGCCAGCTCACCGGACAGGGAACCCTACGAGCAGTACTTC
. | TRBJ1-5 | TRBD1 | TRBV6-6 | CASSPRTGIRNQPQHF | TGTGCCAGCAGTCCTAGGACAGGGATACGCAATCAGCCCCAGCATTTT
. | TRBJ2-7 | . | TRBV7-8 | CASSPLSGGHEQYF | TGTGCCAGCAGCCCTCTTTCGGGGGGCCACGAGCAGTACTTC
. | TRBJ2-3 | . | TRBV29-1 | CSGMGGIADTQYF | TGCAGCGGTATGGGAGGTATTGCAGATACGCAGTATTTT
. | TRBJ1-3 | . | TRBV18 | CASSPGRSGNTIYF | TGTGCCAGCTCACCGGGGCGCTCTGGAAACACCATATATTTT
. | TRBJ1-4 | TRBD1 | TRBV18 | CASSPVVYQGAPGEKLFF | TGTGCCAGCTCACCAGTTGTCTATCAGGGGGCGCCGGGGGAAAAACTGTTTTTT
. | TRBJ1-4 | TRBD1 | TRBV7-6 | CASSLAQAGGGEKLFF | TGTGCCAGCAGCTTAGCGCAGGCAGGGGGCGGTGAAAAACTGTTTTTT
. | TRBJ1-1 | TRBD1 | TRBV7-6 | CASSSIRTGGSTEAFF | TGTGCCAGCAGCTCCATCCGGACAGGAGGAAGTACTGAAGCTTTCTTT
. | TRBJ1-1 | . | TRBV27 | CASSPVVNTEAFF | TGTGCCAGCAGCCCGGTGGTGAACACTGAAGCTTTCTTT
. | TRBJ1-4 | . | TRBV7-2 | CASSLPGFNEKLFF | TGTGCCAGCAGCTTACCAGGGTTTAATGAAAAACTGTTTTTT
. | TRBJ2-1 | TRBD1 | TRBV7-8 | CASSFDRAEYNEQFF | TGTGCCAGCAGCTTCGACAGGGCGGAGTACAATGAGCAGTTCTTC
. | TRBJ1-1 | . | TRBV7-3 | CASSLGRWTEAFF | TGTGCCAGCAGCTTAGGGAGGTGGACGGAAGCTTTCTTT
. | TRBJ2-5 | . | TRBV5-4 | CASSRWTGTLGDQYF | TGTGCCAGCAGCAGATGGACTGGAACCTTGGGCGACCAGTACTTC
. | TRBJ1-1 | TRBD1 | TRBV14 | CASSQDNKYGTVPSAFF | TGTGCCAGCAGCCAAGATAACAAATATGGGACAGTCCCTTCGGCTTTCTTT
. | TRBJ2-3 | TRBD1 | TRBV7-9 | CASSWDRETDTQYF | TGTGCCAGCAGCTGGGACAGGGAGACAGATACGCAGTATTTT
. | TRBJ1-2 | . | TRBV19 | CASSSSRNNYGYTF | TGTGCCAGTAGTTCGTCCAGGAATAACTATGGCTACACCTTC
. | TRBJ2-1 | TRBD1 | TRBV5-1 | CASSYTDRGLSQQFF | TGCGCCAGCAGCTATACGGACAGGGGATTAAGTCAGCAGTTCTTC
. | TRBJ2-3 | . | TRBV4-3 | CASSLKQGTDTQYF | TGCGCCAGCAGCCTAAAACAGGGCACAGATACGCAGTATTTT
. | TRBJ2-2 | TRBD2 | TRBV11-2 | CASRRLAGGRTGELFF | TGTGCCAGCAGAAGACTAGCGGGGGGGCGGACCGGGGAGCTGTTTTTT
. | TRBJ2-1 | . | TRBV6-5 | CASSYEESSYNEQFF | TGTGCCAGCAGTTACGAAGAGAGCTCCTACAATGAGCAGTTCTTC
. | TRBJ1-2 | . | TRBV6-5 | CASSLTQNYGYTF | TGTGCCAGCAGCTTGACACAGAACTATGGCTACACCTTC
few | TRBJ2-2 | . | TRBV24-1 | CATSPRWGRAAGELFF | TGTGCCACCAGCCCTCGATGGGGCAGGGCGGCCGGGGAGCTGTTTTTT
. | TRBJ2-7 | . | TRBV11-2 | CASSSQGYEQYF | TGTGCCAGCAGCTCCCAGGGGTACGAGCAGTACTTC
. | TRBJ2-7 | . | TRBV6-1 | CASSEVSGHPSYEQYF | TGTGCCAGCAGTGAAGTATCTGGACACCCCTCCTACGAGCAGTACTTC
. | TRBJ1-4 | . | TRBV7-8 | CASRGGTNEKLFF | TGTGCCAGCAGAGGAGGTACTAATGAAAAACTGTTTTTT
. | TRBJ1-5 | TRBD1 | TRBV15 | CATSRDTGVVNQPQHF | TGTGCCACCAGCAGAGATACAGGGGTAGTCAATCAGCCCCAGCATTTT
. | TRBJ1-5 | . | TRBV24-1 | CATSDPGQEQPQHF | TGTGCCACCAGTGATCCCGGTCAGGAACAGCCCCAGCATTTT
once | TRBJ1-6 | . | TRBV4-3 | CASSQDSGLRFPLHF | TGCGCCAGCAGCCAAGATTCAGGACTCCGATTTCCCCTCCACTTT
. | TRBJ2-7 | TRBD1 | TRBV7-2 | CASSPTGQAIYEQYF | TGTGCCAGCAGCCCCACTGGACAGGCCATCTACGAGCAGTACTTC
. | TRBJ1-5 | . | TRBV5-6 | CASSSPSGPQHF | TGTGCCAGCAGCTCCCCTTCAGGACCCCAGCATTTT
. | TRBJ2-2 | . | TRBV19 | CASSIGGYTGELFF | TGTGCCAGTAGTATAGGAGGGTACACCGGGGAGCTGTTTTTT
. | TRBJ2-2 | TRBD1 | TRBV7-2 | CASSLRQGNTGELFF | TGTGCCAGCAGCTTACGACAGGGGAACACCGGGGAGCTGTTTTTT
. | TRBJ1-2 | . | TRBV7-8 | CASSFRSQGGYTF | TGTGCCAGCAGCTTCCGGTCTCAGGGTGGCTACACCTTC
once | TRBJ1-3 | TRBD1 | TRBV3-1/TRBV3-2 | CASSQGWDRAFGNTIYF | TGTGCCAGCAGCCAAGGGTGGGACAGGGCTTTTGGAAACACCATATATTTT
. | TRBJ1-2 | . | TRBV27 | CASSPLSSNYGYTF | TGTGCCAGCAGTCCCCTCTCCAGTAACTATGGCTACACCTTC
. | TRBJ2-1 | TRBD1 | TRBV19 | CASANRDRERFF | TGTGCCAGCGCTAACCGGGACAGGGAAAGGTTCTTC
. | TRBJ2-7 | . | TRBV19 | CASSPWASSSYEQYF | TGTGCCAGTAGTCCATGGGCCTCGAGCTCCTACGAGCAGTACTTC
once | TRBJ2-5 | TRBD1 | TRBV14 | CASSQDLRTGGTQYF | TGTGCCAGCAGCCAAGACCTACGGACAGGGGGGACCCAGTACTTC
. | TRBJ1-2 | . | TRBV7-8 | CASSPEQGAYGYTF | TGTGCCAGCAGCCCGGAACAGGGCGCCTATGGCTACACCTTC
. | TRBJ2-3 | TRBD1 | TRBV9 | CASSVVGTADTDTQYF | TGTGCCAGCAGCGTAGTGGGGACAGCCGACACAGATACGCAGTATTTT
. | TRBJ1-3 | . | TRBV19 | CASRRGSGNTIYF | TGTGCCAGTCGCAGGGGCAGTGGAAACACCATATATTTT
once | TRBJ1-4 | TRBD1 | TRBV27 | CASRGQVNEKLFF | TGTGCCAGCAGGGGACAGGTGAATGAAAAACTGTTTTTT
. | TRBJ1-1 | . | TRBV18 | CASTSAGGRLNTEAFF | TGTGCCAGCACTTCCGCCGGGGGGCGACTGAACACTGAAGCTTTCTTT
. | TRBJ1-1 | TRBD1 | TRBV7-6 | CASSQGQATEAFF | TGTGCCAGCAGCCAAGGACAGGCCACTGAAGCTTTCTTT
. | TRBJ1-6 | . | TRBV5-5 | CASSESIRGSPLHF | TGTGCCAGCAGCGAGTCTATCAGGGGATCACCCCTCCACTTT
. | TRBJ1-6 | . | TRBV4-1 | CASSQELQEINSPLHF | TGCGCCAGCAGCCAAGAGCTCCAGGAAATTAATTCACCCCTCCACTTT
. | TRBJ2-3 | . | TRBV24-1 | CASASEASTDTQYF | TGTGCCTCCGCAAGCGAGGCTAGCACAGATACGCAGTATTTT
. | TRBJ1-1 | . | TRBV27 | CASGPETGPLTEAFF | TGTGCCAGCGGCCCCGAGACAGGTCCTTTGACTGAAGCTTTCTTT
. | TRBJ1-1 | TRBD1 | TRBV7-3 | CASSSIPGQGLAFF | TGTGCCAGCAGCTCGATACCGGGACAGGGCCTAGCTTTCTTT
. | TRBJ1-2 | TRBD1 | TRBV6-1 | CASSEGQGRIYGYTF | TGTGCCAGCAGTGAAGGACAGGGACGGATCTATGGCTACACCTTC
. | TRBJ2-3 | TRBD2 | TRBV4-1 | CASSPGLAGGVDTQYF | TGCGCCAGCAGCCCGGGACTAGCGGGGGGGGTAGATACGCAGTATTTT
few | TRBJ1-5 | TRBD1 | TRBV6-6 | CASSYSGTGFDQPQHF | TGTGCCAGCAGTTACTCCGGGACAGGGTTCGATCAGCCCCAGCATTTT
. | TRBJ2-5 | TRBD2 | TRBV2 | CASSGQLGLAGYQETQYF | TGTGCCAGCAGTGGCCAACTTGGACTAGCGGGGTACCAAGAGACCCAGTACTTC
. | TRBJ2-5 | . | TRBV11-2 | CASSLNFLYRSETQYF | TGTGCCAGCAGCTTAAACTTTCTTTACCGCTCGGAGACCCAGTACTTC